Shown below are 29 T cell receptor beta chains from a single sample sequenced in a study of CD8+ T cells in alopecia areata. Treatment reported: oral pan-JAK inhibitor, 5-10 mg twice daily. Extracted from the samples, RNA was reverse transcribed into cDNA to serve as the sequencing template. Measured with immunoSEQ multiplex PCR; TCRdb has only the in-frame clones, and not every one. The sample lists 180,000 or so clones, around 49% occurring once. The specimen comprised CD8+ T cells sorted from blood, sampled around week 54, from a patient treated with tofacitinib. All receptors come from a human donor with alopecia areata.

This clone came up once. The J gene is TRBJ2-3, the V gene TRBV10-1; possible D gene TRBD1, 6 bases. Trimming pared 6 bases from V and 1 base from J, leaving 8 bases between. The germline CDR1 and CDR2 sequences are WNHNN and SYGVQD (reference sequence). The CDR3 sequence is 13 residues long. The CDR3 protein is CASRRTGTDTQYF. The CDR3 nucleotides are TGCGCCAGCAGAAGGACAGGCACAGATACGCAGTATTTT.

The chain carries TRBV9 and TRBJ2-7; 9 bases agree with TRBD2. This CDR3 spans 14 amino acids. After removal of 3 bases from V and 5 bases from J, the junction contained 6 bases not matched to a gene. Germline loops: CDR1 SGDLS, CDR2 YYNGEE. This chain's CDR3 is CASSAGTSIDEQYF. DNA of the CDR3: TGTGCCAGCAGCGCCGGGACTAGCATCGACGAGCAGTACTTC.

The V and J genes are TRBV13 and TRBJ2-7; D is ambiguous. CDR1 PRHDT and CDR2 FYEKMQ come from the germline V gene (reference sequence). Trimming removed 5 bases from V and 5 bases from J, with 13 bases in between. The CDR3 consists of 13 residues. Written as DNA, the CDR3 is TGTGCCAGCAGCCCGGAGTCTAATGACGAGCAGTACTTC. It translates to CASSPESNDEQYF.

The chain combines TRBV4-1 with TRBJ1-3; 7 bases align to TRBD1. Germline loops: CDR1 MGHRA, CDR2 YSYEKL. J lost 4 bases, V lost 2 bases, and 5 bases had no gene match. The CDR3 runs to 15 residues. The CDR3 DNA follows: TGCGCCAGCAGCCAACAGGGGGGTGAAGGAAACACCATATATTTT. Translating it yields CASSQQGGEGNTIYF.

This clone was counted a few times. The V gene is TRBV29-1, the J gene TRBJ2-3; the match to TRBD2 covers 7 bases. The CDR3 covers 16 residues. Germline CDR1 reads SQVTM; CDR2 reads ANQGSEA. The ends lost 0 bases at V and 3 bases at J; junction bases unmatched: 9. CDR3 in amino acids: CSVEDRRGRVTDTQYF. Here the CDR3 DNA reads TGCAGCGTTGAAGATAGACGAGGGAGGGTTACAGATACGCAGTATTTT.

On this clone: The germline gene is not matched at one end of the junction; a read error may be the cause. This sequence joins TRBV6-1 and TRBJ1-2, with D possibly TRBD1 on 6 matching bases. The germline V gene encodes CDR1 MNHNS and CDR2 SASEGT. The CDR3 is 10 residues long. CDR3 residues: CASREGHPFF. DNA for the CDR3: TGTGCCAGCAGGGAGGGACATCCCTTCTTC.

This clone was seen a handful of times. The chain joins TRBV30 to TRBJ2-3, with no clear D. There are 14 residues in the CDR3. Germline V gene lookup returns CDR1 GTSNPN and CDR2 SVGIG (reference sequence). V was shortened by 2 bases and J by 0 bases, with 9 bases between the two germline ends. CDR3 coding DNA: TGTGCCTGGAGTACGGCTTCTAGCACAGATACGCAGTATTTT. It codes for CAWSTASSTDTQYF.

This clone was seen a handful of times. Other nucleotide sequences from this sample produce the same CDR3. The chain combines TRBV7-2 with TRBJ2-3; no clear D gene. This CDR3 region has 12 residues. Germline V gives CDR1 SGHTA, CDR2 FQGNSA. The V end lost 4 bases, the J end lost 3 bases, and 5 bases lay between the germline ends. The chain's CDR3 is CASSSSTDTQYF. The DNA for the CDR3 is TGTGCCAGCAGCTCTAGTACAGATACGCAGTATTTT.

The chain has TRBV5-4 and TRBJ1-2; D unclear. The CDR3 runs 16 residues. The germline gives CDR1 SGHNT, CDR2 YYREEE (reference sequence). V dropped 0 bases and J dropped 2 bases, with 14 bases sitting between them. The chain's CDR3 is CASSLAQPKLNYGYTF. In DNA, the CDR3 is TGTGCCAGCAGCTTGGCCCAGCCAAAGCTCAACTATGGCTACACCTTC.

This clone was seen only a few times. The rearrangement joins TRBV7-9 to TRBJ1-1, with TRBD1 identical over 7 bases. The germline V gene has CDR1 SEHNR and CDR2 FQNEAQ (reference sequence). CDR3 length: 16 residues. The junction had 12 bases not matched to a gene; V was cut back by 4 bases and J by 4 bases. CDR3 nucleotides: TGTGCCAGCAGCTCCCTCAACAGGGGATTGGGCACTGAAGCTTTCTTT. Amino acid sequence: CASSSLNRGLGTEAFF.

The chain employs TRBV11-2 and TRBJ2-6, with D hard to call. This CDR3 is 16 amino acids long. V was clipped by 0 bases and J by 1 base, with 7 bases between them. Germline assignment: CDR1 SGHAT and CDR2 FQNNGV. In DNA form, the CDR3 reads TGTGCCAGCAGCTTAGACTCACGGTCTGGGGCCAACGTCCTGACTTTC. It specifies CASSLDSRSGANVLTF. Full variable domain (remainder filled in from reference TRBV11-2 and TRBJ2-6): EAGVAQSPRYKIIEKRQSVAFWCNPISGHATLYWYQQILGQGPKLLIQFQNNGVVDDSQLPKDRFSAERLKGVDSTLKIQPAKLEDSAVYLCASSLDSRSGANVLTFGAGSRLTVL.

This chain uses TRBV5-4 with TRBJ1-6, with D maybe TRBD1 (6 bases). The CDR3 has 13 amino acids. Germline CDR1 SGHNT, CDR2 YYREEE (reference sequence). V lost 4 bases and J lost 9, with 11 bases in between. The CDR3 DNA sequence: TGTGCCAGCAGCGAAACAGGGATTTCACCCCTCCACTTT. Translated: CASSETGISPLHF.

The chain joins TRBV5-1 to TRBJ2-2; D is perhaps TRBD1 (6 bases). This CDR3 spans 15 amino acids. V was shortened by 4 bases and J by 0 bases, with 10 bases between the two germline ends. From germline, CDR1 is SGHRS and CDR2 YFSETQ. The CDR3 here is CASSEGHTNTGELFF. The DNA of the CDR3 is TGCGCCAGCAGCGAGGGACACACGAACACCGGGGAGCTGTTTTTT.

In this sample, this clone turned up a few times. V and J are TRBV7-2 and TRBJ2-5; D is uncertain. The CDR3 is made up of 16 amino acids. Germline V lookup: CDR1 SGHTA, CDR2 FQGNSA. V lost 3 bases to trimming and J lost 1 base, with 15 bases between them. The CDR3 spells CASSFRQTLIQETQYF. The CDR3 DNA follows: TGTGCCAGCAGCTTCCGGCAGACTCTAATCCAAGAGACCCAGTACTTC.

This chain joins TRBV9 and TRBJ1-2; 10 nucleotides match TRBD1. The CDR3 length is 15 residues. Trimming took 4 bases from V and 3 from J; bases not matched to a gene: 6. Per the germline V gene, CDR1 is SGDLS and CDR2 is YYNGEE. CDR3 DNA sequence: TGTGCCAGCAGCATGGGGACAGGGGTGGACTATGGCTACACCTTC. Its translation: CASSMGTGVDYGYTF. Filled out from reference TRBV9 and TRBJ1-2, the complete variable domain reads DSGVTQTPKHLITATGQRVTLRCSPRSGDLSVYWYQQSLDQGLQFLIQYYNGEERAKGNILERFSAQQFPDLHSELNLSSLELGDSALYFCASSMGTGVDYGYTFGSGTRLTVV.

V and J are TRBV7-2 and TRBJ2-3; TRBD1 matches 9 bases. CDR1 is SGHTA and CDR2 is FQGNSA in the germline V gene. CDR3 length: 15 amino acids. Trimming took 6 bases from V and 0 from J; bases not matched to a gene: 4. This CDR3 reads CASRAGTGSTDTQYF. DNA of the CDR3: TGTGCCAGCAGAGCCGGGACAGGGAGCACAGATACGCAGTATTTT.

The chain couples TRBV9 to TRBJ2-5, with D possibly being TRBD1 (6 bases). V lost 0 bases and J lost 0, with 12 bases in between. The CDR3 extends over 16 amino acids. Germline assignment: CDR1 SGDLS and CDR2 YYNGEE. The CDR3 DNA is TGTGCCAGCAGCGTAGGACGGGACAACCACCAAGAGACCCAGTACTTC. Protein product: CASSVGRDNHQETQYF.

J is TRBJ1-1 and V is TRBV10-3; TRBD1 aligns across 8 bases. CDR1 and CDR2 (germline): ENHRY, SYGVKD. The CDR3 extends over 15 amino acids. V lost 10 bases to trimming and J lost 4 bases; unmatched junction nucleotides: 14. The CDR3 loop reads CATAGQGYEGTEAFF. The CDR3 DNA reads TGTGCCACCGCCGGACAGGGATACGAGGGCACTGAAGCTTTCTTT.

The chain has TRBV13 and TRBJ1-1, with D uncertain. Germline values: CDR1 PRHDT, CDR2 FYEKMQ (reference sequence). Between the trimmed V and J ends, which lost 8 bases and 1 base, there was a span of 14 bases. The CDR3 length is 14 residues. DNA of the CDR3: TGTGCCAGCCAAACAGCATTCGAGAACACTGAAGCTTTCTTT. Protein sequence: CASQTAFENTEAFF.

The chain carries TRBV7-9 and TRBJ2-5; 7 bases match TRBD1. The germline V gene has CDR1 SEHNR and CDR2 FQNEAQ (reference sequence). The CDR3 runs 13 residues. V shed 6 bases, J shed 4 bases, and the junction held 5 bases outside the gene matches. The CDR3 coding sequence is TGTGCCAGCAGGTCGTCAGGGGGAGAGACCCAGTACTTC. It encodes CASRSSGGETQYF.

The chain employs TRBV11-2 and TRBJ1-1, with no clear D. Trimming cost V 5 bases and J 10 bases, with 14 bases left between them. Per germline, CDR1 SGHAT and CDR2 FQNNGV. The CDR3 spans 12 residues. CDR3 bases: TGTGCCAGCAGCCCAAATGGTTTAGTAGCTTTCTTT. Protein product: CASSPNGLVAFF. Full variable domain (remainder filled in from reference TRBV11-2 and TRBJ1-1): EAGVAQSPRYKIIEKRQSVAFWCNPISGHATLYWYQQILGQGPKLLIQFQNNGVVDDSQLPKDRFSAERLKGVDSTLKIQPAKLEDSAVYLCASSPNGLVAFFGQGTRLTVV.

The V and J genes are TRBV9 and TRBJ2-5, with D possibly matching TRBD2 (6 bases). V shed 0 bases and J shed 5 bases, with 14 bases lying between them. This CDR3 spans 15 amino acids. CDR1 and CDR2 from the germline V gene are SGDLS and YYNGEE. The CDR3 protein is CASSVGDLKGETQYF. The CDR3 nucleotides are TGTGCCAGCAGCGTAGGGGACTTGAAGGGGGAGACCCAGTACTTC.

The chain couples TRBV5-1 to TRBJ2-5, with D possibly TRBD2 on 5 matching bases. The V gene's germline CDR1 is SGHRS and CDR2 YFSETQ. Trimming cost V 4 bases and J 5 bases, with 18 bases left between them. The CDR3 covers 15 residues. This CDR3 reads CASSPLLSRGETQYF. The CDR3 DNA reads TGCGCCAGCAGCCCCCTTCTTTCCAGAGGGGAGACCCAGTACTTC.

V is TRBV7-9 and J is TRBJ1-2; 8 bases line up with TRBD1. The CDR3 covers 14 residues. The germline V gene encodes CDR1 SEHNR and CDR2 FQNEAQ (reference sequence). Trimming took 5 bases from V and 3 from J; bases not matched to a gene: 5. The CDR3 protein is CASSAGGADYGYTF. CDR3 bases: TGTGCCAGCAGCGCAGGGGGCGCCGACTATGGCTACACCTTC. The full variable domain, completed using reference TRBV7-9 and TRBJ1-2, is DTGVSQNPRHKITKRGQNVTFRCDPISEHNRLYWYRQTLGQGPEFLTYFQNEAQLEKSRLLSDRFSAERPKGSFSTLEIQRTEQGDSAMYLCASSAGGADYGYTFGSGTRLTVV.

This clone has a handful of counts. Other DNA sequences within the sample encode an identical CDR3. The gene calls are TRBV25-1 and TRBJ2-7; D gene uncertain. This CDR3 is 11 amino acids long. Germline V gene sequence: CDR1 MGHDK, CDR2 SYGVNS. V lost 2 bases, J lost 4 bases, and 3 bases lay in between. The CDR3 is CASSERYEQYF. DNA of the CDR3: TGTGCCAGCAGTGAAAGATACGAGCAGTACTTC.

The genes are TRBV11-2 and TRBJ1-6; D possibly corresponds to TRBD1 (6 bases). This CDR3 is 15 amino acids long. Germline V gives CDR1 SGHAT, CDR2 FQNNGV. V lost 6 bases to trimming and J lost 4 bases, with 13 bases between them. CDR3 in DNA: TGTGCCAGCAGTCATTACAGGGTATATAATTCACCCCTCCACTTT. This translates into CASSHYRVYNSPLHF.

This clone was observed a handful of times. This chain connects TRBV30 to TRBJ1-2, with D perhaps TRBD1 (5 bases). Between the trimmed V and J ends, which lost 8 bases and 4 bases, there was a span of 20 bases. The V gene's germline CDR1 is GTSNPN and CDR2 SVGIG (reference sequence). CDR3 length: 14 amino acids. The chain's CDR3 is CARGGIRGTYGYTF. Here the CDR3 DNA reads TGTGCCCGGGGCGGTATAAGGGGAACCTATGGCTACACCTTC.

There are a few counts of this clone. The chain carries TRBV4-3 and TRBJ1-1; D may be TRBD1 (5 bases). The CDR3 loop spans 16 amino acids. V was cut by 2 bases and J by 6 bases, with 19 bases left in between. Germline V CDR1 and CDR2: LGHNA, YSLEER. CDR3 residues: CASSQKTGTGGAEAFF. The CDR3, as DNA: TGCGCCAGCAGCCAAAAGACCGGGACGGGAGGCGCTGAAGCTTTCTTT.

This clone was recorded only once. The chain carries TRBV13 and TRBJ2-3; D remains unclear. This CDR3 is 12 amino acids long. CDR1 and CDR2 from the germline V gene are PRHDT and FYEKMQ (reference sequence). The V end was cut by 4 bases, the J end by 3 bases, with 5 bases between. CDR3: CASSWITDTQYF. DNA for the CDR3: TGTGCCAGCAGCTGGATTACAGATACGCAGTATTTT.